These 30 T cell receptor beta chains share one sample of origin, sequenced in a study of cytomegalovirus exposure and HLA in healthy donors (dated by TCRdb to 2016 to 2017). Library construction relied on the immunoSEQ multiplex PCR assay. This is the immuneACCESS table as TCRdb keeps it, with only in-frame sequences that have V and J called. A part of the clones is gone; compared with another copy, unresolved V genes explain less than half, and the rest is unexplained. A total of 65,000 or so clones appear in this sample, approximately 96% of them only once. About 4.4% of the sample is taken by the ten largest. Source material: PBMCs. The receptors come from a man aged 18 to 35 in good health and CMV-seropositive.

Only one count was recorded for this clone. The V gene is TRBV18, the J gene TRBJ1-4; no definite D call. Germline assignment: CDR1 KGHSH and CDR2 LQKENI. The length of the CDR3 is 16 residues. V dropped 5 bases and J dropped 0 bases, with 13 bases sitting between them. CDR3 nucleotides: TGTGCCAGCTCATACGCCGGGGTAGCAACTAATGAAAAACTGTTTTTT. It is translated as CASSYAGVATNEKLFF.

This clone was seen only once. The chain employs TRBV2 and TRBJ2-1; 10 nucleotides agree with TRBD1. CDR1 SNHLY and CDR2 FYNNEI come from the germline V gene. The J segment lost 4 bases and the V segment lost 4 bases, leaving 4 bases of the junction unmatched. This CDR3 is built from 15 residues. This chain's CDR3 is CASSVTGGRYNEQFF. As DNA, the CDR3 is TGTGCCAGCAGTGTGACAGGGGGCCGGTACAATGAGCAGTTCTTC.

The chain links TRBV6-6 to TRBJ1-2; D might be TRBD1 (5 bases). Germline V gene data show CDR1 as MNHNY and CDR2 as SVGAGI (reference sequence). V was cut by 2 bases and J by 6 bases, with 19 bases left in between. This CDR3 is built from 16 residues. CDR3 sequence reads: CASSYPWGGEGDGYTF. Here the CDR3 DNA reads TGTGCCAGCAGTTACCCCTGGGGAGGGGAGGGAGATGGCTACACCTTC.

V is TRBV6-5 and J is TRBJ2-7; 8 bases are a match to TRBD1. CDR1 is MNHEY and CDR2 is SVGAGI in the germline V gene. This CDR3 is 14 amino acids long. The junction had 4 bases not matched to a gene; V was cut back by 0 bases and J by 6 bases. CDR3 nucleotides: TGTGCCAGCAGTTACTCCGTCAGGGGGCGCGAGCAGTACTTC. It yields the protein CASSYSVRGREQYF.

In nucleotides, the CDR3 is TGTGCCAGCACCTCGGGAAACACCATATATTTT. This translates into CASTSGNTIYF. V gene TRBV5-4 combines with J gene TRBJ1-3; D not resolved. Germline CDR1 is SGHNT and CDR2 is YYREEE (reference sequence). The ends were cut back, 6 bases at V and 4 bases at J, with 5 bases in the middle. CDR3 length: 11 residues.

This chain connects TRBV15 to TRBJ2-2; no clear D. Germline V gene data show CDR1 as LNHNV and CDR2 as YYDKDF (reference sequence). V lost 0 bases to trimming and J lost 7 bases, with 12 bases between them. The CDR3 loop spans 15 amino acids. The CDR3 spells CATSRDFGLGGELFF. The CDR3 coding sequence is TGTGCCACCAGCAGAGATTTTGGGCTGGGCGGGGAGCTGTTTTTT.

The chain employs TRBV28 and TRBJ2-1, with D uncertain. Trimming pared 5 bases from V and 1 base from J, leaving 9 bases between. This CDR3 spans 14 amino acids. In germline, CDR1 is MDHEN, CDR2 SYDVKM. CDR3 amino acids: CASSNGNSYNEQFF. In nucleotides, the CDR3 is TGTGCCAGCAGTAACGGTAATTCCTACAATGAGCAGTTCTTC.

The CDR3 DNA is TGTGCCAGCAGCTTAGGACTACCGAGCACAGATACGCAGTATTTT. Protein sequence: CASSLGLPSTDTQYF. The chain is built from TRBV7-2 and TRBJ2-3; the D gene is possibly TRBD2 (5 bases). The V end was cut by 1 base, the J end by 0 bases, with 8 bases between. Germline CDR1 is SGHTA and CDR2 is FQGNSA. The CDR3 loop spans 15 amino acids.

The table lists this clone with a count of one. The J gene is TRBJ1-5, the V gene TRBV5-1, with a possible D match to TRBD1 (6 bases). Germline CDR1 and CDR2: SGHRS and YFSETQ. CDR3 length: 13 amino acids. V lost 3 bases and J lost 7, with 11 bases in between. CDR3 DNA sequence: TGCGCCAGCAGCTACGCCAGGGGCCAGCCCCAGCATTTT. This encodes CASSYARGQPQHF.

The genes are TRBV7-2 and TRBJ2-1, with 7 nucleotides matching TRBD2. The J segment lost 5 bases and the V segment lost 5 bases, leaving 9 bases of the junction unmatched. CDR1 is SGHTA, CDR2 FQGNSA, per germline. The CDR3 contains 15 residues. The CDR3 loop reads CASSGRETVDNEQFF. DNA for the CDR3: TGTGCCAGCAGCGGGAGGGAGACAGTAGACAATGAGCAGTTCTTC.

The rearrangement joins TRBV30 to TRBJ1-2, with a tentative D call TRBD1 (5 bases). The V end was cut by 0 bases, the J end by 4 bases, with 12 bases between. Germline lookup yields CDR1 GTSNPN and CDR2 SVGIG (reference sequence). The CDR3 is made up of 14 amino acids. CDR3 in DNA: TGTGCCTGGAGTGTATATGGGGCAGCCTATGGCTACACCTTC. This sequence encodes CAWSVYGAAYGYTF.

This chain links TRBV29-1 with TRBJ2-7, with TRBD2 as a possible D gene (5 bases). This CDR3 contains 13 residues. CDR1 is SQVTM and CDR2 is ANQGSEA in the germline V gene. Trimming pared 4 bases from V and 2 bases from J, leaving 12 bases between. This CDR3 reads CSVVTAEAYEQYF. CDR3 DNA: TGCAGCGTTGTTACGGCGGAGGCCTACGAGCAGTACTTC.

This clone appeared a few times. This rearrangement joins TRBV2 to TRBJ1-5; D not resolved. Looked up from germline, CDR1 is SNHLY and CDR2 is FYNNEI. V lost 6 bases and J lost 0, with 12 bases in between. The CDR3 consists of 15 residues. In nucleotides, the CDR3 is TGTGCCAGCAGCGACACGTTGTATAGCAATCAGCCCCAGCATTTT. It encodes CASSDTLYSNQPQHF.

This sequence joins TRBV7-9 and TRBJ2-1, with TRBD2 identical over 10 bases. V lost 8 bases to trimming and J lost 0 bases; unmatched junction nucleotides: 13. The CDR3 runs to 18 residues. CDR1 is SEHNR, CDR2 FQNEAQ, per germline (reference sequence). The CDR3 coding sequence is TGTGCCAGCTCACCGGCCAGCGGGAGGGTCAGCTCCTACAATGAGCAGTTCTTC. It codes for CASSPASGRVSSYNEQFF. Full variable domain (rest looked up from reference TRBV7-9 and TRBJ2-1): DTGVSQNPRHKITKRGQNVTFRCDPISEHNRLYWYRQTLGQGPEFLTYFQNEAQLEKSRLLSDRFSAERPKGSFSTLEIQRTEQGDSAMYLCASSPASGRVSSYNEQFFGPGTRLTVL.

V is TRBV5-1 and J is TRBJ2-7; TRBD2 matches 10 bases. With 0 bases clipped from V and 4 bases from J, the junction kept 7 bases outside the gene matches. The CDR3 has 16 residues. In germline, CDR1 is SGHRS, CDR2 YFSETQ. The CDR3 reads CASSLAPSGRRYEQYF. CDR3 DNA sequence: TGCGCCAGCAGCTTGGCCCCTAGCGGGAGACGGTACGAGCAGTACTTC.

The CDR3 sequence is CASRSGGAGEQYF. The CDR3 DNA follows: TGTGCCAGCAGAAGCGGGGGGGCAGGTGAGCAGTACTTC. The chain employs TRBV6-6 and TRBJ2-7, with 10 bases lining up with TRBD2. CDR1 and CDR2 (germline): MNHNY, SVGAGI (reference sequence). V lost 6 bases, J lost 7 bases, and 6 bases stayed unmatched. This CDR3 comprises 13 residues.

This sequence joins TRBV5-1 and TRBJ2-1; D might be TRBD2 (5 bases). V was trimmed by 5 bases and J by 2 bases, leaving 11 bases between them. The CDR3 runs 14 residues. CDR1 and CDR2 (germline): SGHRS, YFSETQ. This CDR3 is CASRLQTTYNEQFF. CDR3 DNA: TGCGCCAGCAGGTTGCAGACTACCTACAATGAGCAGTTCTTC.

This rearrangement joins TRBV19 to TRBJ1-4; the D is unclear. V lost 6 bases, J lost 5 bases, and 19 bases lay in between. The CDR3 sequence is 16 residues long. Per germline, CDR1 LNHDA and CDR2 SQIVND (reference sequence). CDR3 sequence reads: CASRGRGNVSNEKLFF. CDR3 coding DNA: TGTGCCAGTAGGGGCCGAGGGAACGTGTCGAATGAAAAACTGTTTTTT.

J is TRBJ1-2 and V is TRBV27; D not certain. Germline V gene sequence: CDR1 MNHEY, CDR2 SMNVEV (reference sequence). The CDR3 is made up of 14 amino acids. V lost 5 bases and J 2 bases, leaving 12 bases between the germline ends. The CDR3, as DNA: TGTGCCAGCAGTCCCCTAGCGGGAAACTATGGCTACACCTTC. Translated: CASSPLAGNYGYTF.

This clone turned up a few times. V gene TRBV30 combines with J gene TRBJ2-5; tentative D call: TRBD1 (6 bases). V shed 3 bases and J shed 2 bases, with 10 bases lying between them. In germline, CDR1 is GTSNPN, CDR2 SVGIG (reference sequence). This CDR3 is 13 amino acids long. The DNA for the CDR3 is TGTGCCTGGAGCCCCCAGGGGCAAGAGACCCAGTACTTC. It is translated as CAWSPQGQETQYF.

V usage is TRBV28 and J usage is TRBJ2-7; D unclear. Trimming stripped 6 bases from V and 5 bases from J, with 17 bases between. CDR3 size: 14 residues. Germline V CDR1 and CDR2: MDHEN, SYDVKM. The DNA for the CDR3 is TGTGCCAGCAGCTCGTCCGGGTCTCGGGACGAGCAGTACTTC. Residues: CASSSSGSRDEQYF. Complete variable domain (other parts from reference TRBV28 and TRBJ2-7): DVKVTQSSRYLVKRTGEKVFLECVQDMDHENMFWYRQDPGLGLRLIYFSYDVKMKEKGDIPEGYSVSREKKERFSLILESASTNQTSMYLCASSSSGSRDEQYFGPGTRLTVT.

The chain couples TRBV30 to TRBJ2-3; the match to TRBD2 covers 13 bases. Germline V gene lookup returns CDR1 GTSNPN and CDR2 SVGIG (reference sequence). The V segment lost 3 bases and the J segment 2 bases; nucleotides outside the gene matches: 8. This CDR3 is built from 17 residues. For the CDR3, the DNA is TGTGCCTGGAGCCCTGGGACTAGCGGGGACTCCACAGATACGCAGTATTTT. It codes for CAWSPGTSGDSTDTQYF.

V and J are TRBV10-3 and TRBJ2-3; 8 nucleotides agree with TRBD1. V lost 4 bases, J lost 6 bases, and 6 bases stayed unmatched. The CDR3 sequence is 14 residues long. The germline V gene encodes CDR1 ENHRY and CDR2 SYGVKD. CDR3 in DNA: TGTGCCATCAGTGGGACAGGGTCGATGGATACGCAGTATTTT. Protein sequence: CAISGTGSMDTQYF.

The CDR3 loop is CASSASDTGGSSYNEQFF. The DNA for the CDR3 is TGTGCCAGCAGTGCCAGTGATACAGGGGGCAGCTCCTACAATGAGCAGTTCTTC. The chain joins TRBV28 to TRBJ2-1, with TRBD1 matching 9 bases. This CDR3 contains 18 residues. The germline V gene encodes CDR1 MDHEN and CDR2 SYDVKM. After removal of 5 bases from V and 0 bases from J, the junction contained 11 bases not matched to a gene.

The CDR3 loop is CASSLGTGRQPQHF. DNA of the CDR3: TGTGCCAGCAGTCTCGGGACAGGGCGGCAGCCCCAGCATTTT. The chain is built from TRBV27 and TRBJ1-5; TRBD1 aligns across 9 bases. J gave up 7 bases and V 5 bases, and 6 bases lay outside the gene matches. Per germline, CDR1 MNHEY and CDR2 SMNVEV (reference sequence). This CDR3 spans 14 amino acids.

This rearrangement joins TRBV6-1 to TRBJ1-5; unclear D gene. The CDR3 is 14 amino acids. The germline V gene has CDR1 MNHNS and CDR2 SASEGT. Between the trimmed V and J ends, which lost 2 bases and 4 bases, there was a span of 9 bases. The CDR3 region has the DNA TGTGCCAGCAGTGAACGTACGGGGAATCAGCCCCAGCATTTT. This translates into CASSERTGNQPQHF.

This chain connects TRBV6-6 to TRBJ2-5; D perhaps matches TRBD2 (5 bases). The CDR3 is 15 amino acids. Germline CDR1 and CDR2: MNHNY and SVGAGI (reference sequence). V was cut by 3 bases and J by 0 bases, with 11 bases left in between. CDR3 in amino acids: CASSYRRGDQETQYF. In nucleotides, the CDR3 is TGTGCCAGCAGTTATCGCCGGGGAGACCAAGAGACCCAGTACTTC.

The V and J genes are TRBV19 and TRBJ1-5; the match to TRBD1 covers 9 bases. The J segment lost 5 bases and the V segment lost 5 bases, leaving 4 bases of the junction unmatched. CDR3 length equals 14 residues. Per the germline V gene, CDR1 is LNHDA and CDR2 is SQIVND (reference sequence). The CDR3 sequence: CASSSQGADQPQHF. The CDR3 DNA follows: TGTGCCAGTAGTTCACAGGGGGCTGATCAGCCCCAGCATTTT.

The gene calls are TRBV30 and TRBJ2-3, with TRBD1 matching 8 bases. Germline assignment: CDR1 GTSNPN and CDR2 SVGIG (reference sequence). With 3 bases clipped from V and 3 bases from J, the junction kept 11 bases outside the gene matches. This CDR3 spans 16 amino acids. The CDR3 spells CAWRTFAGGETDTQYF. The DNA for the CDR3 is TGTGCCTGGAGAACATTCGCAGGGGGCGAAACAGATACGCAGTATTTT.

V gene TRBV30 combines with J gene TRBJ1-1; TRBD1 matches 7 bases. Per germline, CDR1 GTSNPN and CDR2 SVGIG (reference sequence). V shed 5 bases, J shed 5 bases, and the junction held 8 bases outside the gene matches. The CDR3 totals 13 residues. CDR3 in DNA: TGTGCCTGGGAACGGACAGGATGGACTGAAGCTTTCTTT. This translates into CAWERTGWTEAFF. Full variable domain (outside the CDR3, taken from reference TRBV30 and TRBJ1-1): SQTIHQWPATLVQPVGSPLSLECTVEGTSNPNLYWYRQAAGRGLQLLFYSVGIGQISSEVPQNLSASRPQDRQFILSSKKLLLSDSGFYLCAWERTGWTEAFFGQGTRLTVV.